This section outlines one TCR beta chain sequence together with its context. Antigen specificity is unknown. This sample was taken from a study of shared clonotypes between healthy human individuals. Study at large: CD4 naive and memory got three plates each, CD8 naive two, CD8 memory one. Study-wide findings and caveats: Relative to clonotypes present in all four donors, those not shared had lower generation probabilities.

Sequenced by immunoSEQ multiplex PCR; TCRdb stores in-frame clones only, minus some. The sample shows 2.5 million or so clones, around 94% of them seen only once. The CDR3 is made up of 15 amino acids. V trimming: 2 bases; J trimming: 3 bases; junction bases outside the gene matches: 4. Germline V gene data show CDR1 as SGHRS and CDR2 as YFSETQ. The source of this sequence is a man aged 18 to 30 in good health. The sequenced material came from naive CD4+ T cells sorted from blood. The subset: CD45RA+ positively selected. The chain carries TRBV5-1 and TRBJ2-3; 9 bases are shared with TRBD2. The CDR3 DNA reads TGCGCCAGCAGCTTCATTAGCGGGAGAACAGATACGCAGTATTTT. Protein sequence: CASSFISGRTDTQYF.